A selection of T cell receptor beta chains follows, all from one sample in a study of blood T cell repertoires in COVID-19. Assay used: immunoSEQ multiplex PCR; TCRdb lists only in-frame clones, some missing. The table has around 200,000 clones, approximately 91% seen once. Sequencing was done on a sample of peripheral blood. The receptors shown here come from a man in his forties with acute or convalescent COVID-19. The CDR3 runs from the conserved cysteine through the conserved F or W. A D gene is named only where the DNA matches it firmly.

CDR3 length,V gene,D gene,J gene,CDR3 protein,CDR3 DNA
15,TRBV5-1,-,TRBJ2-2,CASSLGGSNTGELFF,TGCGCCAGCAGCTTGGGAGGGTCGAACACCGGGGAGCTGTTTTTT
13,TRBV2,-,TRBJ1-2,CASSVTSDYGYTF,TGTGCCAGCAGTGTAACGAGTGACTATGGCTACACCTTC
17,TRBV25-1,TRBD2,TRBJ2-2,CASSAFVAGGPGGELFF,TGTGCCAGCAGTGCCTTCGTCGCGGGAGGGCCGGGCGGGGAGCTGTTTTTT
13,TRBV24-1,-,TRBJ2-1,CATSGTPYNEQFF,TGTGCCACCAGTGGTACTCCCTACAATGAGCAGTTCTTC
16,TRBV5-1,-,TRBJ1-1,CASSYQWEGNWSGAFF,TGCGCCAGCAGCTATCAGTGGGAGGGGAACTGGTCGGGGGCTTTCTTT
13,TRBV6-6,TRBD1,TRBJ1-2,CASSHRGPHGYTF,TGTGCCAGCAGTCACAGGGGTCCCCACGGCTACACCTTC
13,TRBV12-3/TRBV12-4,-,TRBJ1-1,CASSLPPGSEAFF,TGTGCCAGCAGTTTACCCCCCGGGTCTGAAGCTTTCTTT
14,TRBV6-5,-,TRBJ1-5,CASSYGRGGQPQHF,TGTGCCAGCAGTTACGGAAGGGGCGGACAGCCCCAGCATTTT
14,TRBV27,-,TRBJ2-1,CATKGLFSYNEQFF,TGTGCCACTAAGGGGCTTTTCTCCTACAATGAGCAGTTCTTC
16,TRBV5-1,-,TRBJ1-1,CASSLGGAARDTEAFF,TGCGCCAGCAGCTTGGGGGGCGCAGCAAGGGACACTGAAGCTTTCTTT
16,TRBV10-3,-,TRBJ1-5,CAISESETGRYQPQHF,TGTGCCATCAGTGAGTCAGAGACAGGCCGATATCAGCCCCAGCATTTT